Following are 12 T cell receptor beta chains from one sample sequenced in a study of blood T cell repertoires in COVID-19. Sequencing was performed with immunoSEQ multiplex PCR; in TCRdb, only in-frame clones are kept and a portion is missing. The sample has 100,000 or so clones; over 75% are singletons. The sample comprised peripheral blood. These receptor sequences come from a woman of 80 years or more with acute or convalescent COVID-19.

This rearrangement joins TRBV2 to TRBJ2-1; tentative D call: TRBD2 (7 bases). V lost 10 bases to trimming and J lost 0 bases, with 13 bases between them. The CDR3 has 14 residues. CDR1 and CDR2 from the germline V gene are SNHLY and FYNNEI. CDR3 residues: CATLADSSYNEQFF. DNA of the CDR3: TGTGCCACCCTAGCGGACAGCTCCTACAATGAGCAGTTCTTC.

The chain combines TRBV5-1 with TRBJ2-7, with 7 bases aligning to TRBD1. Trimming took 0 bases from V and 3 from J; bases not matched to a gene: 6. The length of the CDR3 is 15 residues. Looked up from germline, CDR1 is SGHRS and CDR2 is YFSETQ. The CDR3 DNA reads as TGCGCCAGCAGCTTGGCCCGGACAGGTGACTACGAGCAGTACTTC. Amino acid sequence: CASSLARTGDYEQYF.

V and J are TRBV5-1 and TRBJ2-5, with D possibly TRBD2 on 5 matching bases. The V and J ends lost 4 bases and 0 bases respectively, with 16 bases between them. The CDR3 length is 16 residues. CDR1 and CDR2 from the germline V gene are SGHRS and YFSETQ. The CDR3 DNA sequence: TGCGCCAGCAGCCTCGGGATTGGGCCTTACCAAGAGACCCAGTACTTC. It yields the protein CASSLGIGPYQETQYF.

This clone occurred once. V usage is TRBV7-8 and J usage is TRBJ2-5; D possibly corresponds to TRBD2 (6 bases). CDR3 length: 15 residues. V dropped 1 base and J dropped 10 bases, with 19 bases sitting between them. Per the germline V gene, CDR1 is SGHVS and CDR2 is FQNEAQ. The CDR3 DNA reads TGTGCCAGCAGCTTAGGGATCGGGAGCGGAGGCGACCAGTACTTC. This encodes CASSLGIGSGGDQYF.

The V and J genes are TRBV10-3 and TRBJ1-2; TRBD1 agrees at 7 bases. Germline V gene sequence: CDR1 ENHRY, CDR2 SYGVKD. The CDR3 covers 14 residues. V was pared by 6 bases and J by 0 bases, with 4 bases of the junction left unmatched. The CDR3 loop reads CAISRDSANYGYTF. In nucleotides, the CDR3 is TGTGCCATCAGCCGGGACAGCGCTAACTATGGCTACACCTTC.

This clone came up once. The gene calls are TRBV7-2 and TRBJ1-1; D unresolved. V lost 1 base to trimming and J lost 1 base, with 7 bases between them. The germline V gene encodes CDR1 SGHTA and CDR2 FQGNSA. CDR3 length: 14 amino acids. The DNA for the CDR3 is TGTGCCAGCAGCTTAGTAGTAAGGAACACTGAAGCTTTCTTT. This translates into CASSLVVRNTEAFF.

This clone was picked up one time. This chain joins TRBV6-6 and TRBJ1-5; D not certain. This CDR3 has 13 residues. V lost 6 bases, J lost 3 bases, and 9 bases lay in between. CDR1 and CDR2 (germline): MNHNY, SVGAGI (reference sequence). The CDR3: CASRLTINQPQHF. The CDR3 DNA reads as TGTGCCAGCAGATTGACAATCAATCAGCCCCAGCATTTT.

J is TRBJ2-2 and V is TRBV5-4; 7 bases match TRBD2. The CDR3 runs to 16 residues. The V gene end was trimmed by 7 bases and the J gene end by 1 base; junction bases not matched to a gene: 10. Germline lookup yields CDR1 SGHNT and CDR2 YYREEE (reference sequence). In nucleotides, the CDR3 is TGTGCCAGCTCGACCGGCGGGGGTTGGAACACCGGGGAGCTGTTTTTT. Its protein product is CASSTGGGWNTGELFF.

This clone has only one observation. The chain uses TRBV10-3 and TRBJ2-5, with a possible D match to TRBD2 (6 bases). The CDR3 length is 13 residues. V lost 5 bases and J 1 base, leaving 8 bases between the germline ends. CDR1 is ENHRY, CDR2 SYGVKD, per germline. The CDR3 nucleotides are TGTGCCATCAGTCCGGGACTCCAAGAGACCCAGTACTTC. This translates into CAISPGLQETQYF.

This clone was counted a few times. The chain combines TRBV4-3 with TRBJ1-2, with 8 bases fitting TRBD1. The length of the CDR3 is 14 residues. The junction had 3 bases not matched to a gene; V was cut back by 2 bases and J by 4 bases. Germline lookup yields CDR1 LGHNA and CDR2 YSLEER. The CDR3 is CASSQSGTGYGYTF. CDR3 in DNA: TGCGCCAGCAGCCAATCCGGGACAGGCTATGGCTACACCTTC.

This clone is a singleton in its sample. The gene calls are TRBV11-3 and TRBJ2-7, with 7 bases fitting TRBD1. Losses at the gene ends were 3 bases for V and 1 base for J; bases not matched to a gene: 6. The CDR3 totals 15 residues. Germline CDR1 SGHNT, CDR2 YENEEA. The CDR3 here is CASSLSGTASYEQYF. CDR3 coding DNA: TGTGCCAGCAGCTTGTCCGGGACAGCTTCCTACGAGCAGTACTTC.

This clone showed up just a few times. The V call is TRBV2, the J call TRBJ1-4, with TRBD1 as a possible D gene (6 bases). In germline, CDR1 is SNHLY, CDR2 FYNNEI. V lost 5 bases to trimming and J lost 6 bases, with 13 bases between them. The CDR3 runs 14 residues. The CDR3: CASSQRGADEKLFF. The CDR3 nucleotides are TGTGCCAGCAGTCAGCGGGGGGCGGATGAAAAACTGTTTTTT.